This passage covers 6 T cell receptor beta chains from one sample sequenced in a study of OX40 agonist ivuxolimab in advanced cancers. Profiled with immunoSEQ multiplex PCR; TCRdb holds only in-frame clones, not every one. The data hold more than 55,000 clones, with less than 85% observed a single time. Specimen: CD4+ or CD8+ T cells sorted from blood, collected in a trial of the OX40 agonist ivuxolimab. Receptor source: an adult with an advanced solid tumor such as melanoma, head and neck, liver or kidney cancer.

The rearrangement uses TRBV9 and TRBJ1-4; D may be TRBD1 (5 bases). The CDR3 consists of 16 residues. The germline V gene has CDR1 SGDLS and CDR2 YYNGEE. With 0 bases removed from V and 5 bases from J, the gap between germline ends came to 14 bases. CDR3 amino acids: CASSVGGLRQNEKLFF. The CDR3 bases are TGTGCCAGCAGCGTAGGAGGACTAAGACAGAATGAAAAACTGTTTTTT.

As to this clone: The junction shows a germline mismatch at one end, possibly a read error. The chain links TRBV7-9 to TRBJ2-6; no reliable D call. In germline, CDR1 is SEHNR, CDR2 FQNEAQ (reference sequence). The CDR3 has 15 amino acids. This CDR3 is CASSFTPSRANVLTF. The CDR3 DNA reads TGTGCCAGCAGCTTCACCCCCTCTCGGGCCAACGTCCTGACTTTC.

This clone was found a few times. The J gene is TRBJ2-3, the V gene TRBV5-1, with 13 bases that match TRBD2. The CDR3 is 16 residues long. Trimming removed 4 bases from V and 5 bases from J; junction bases left unmatched: 7. CDR1 and CDR2 (germline): SGHRS, YFSETQ. Here the CDR3 reads CASSVLAGGQGDTQYF. DNA of the CDR3: TGCGCCAGCAGCGTACTAGCGGGGGGGCAGGGAGATACGCAGTATTTT.

The V and J genes are TRBV19 and TRBJ2-2; weak D call: TRBD1 (5 bases). CDR1 LNHDA and CDR2 SQIVND come from the germline V gene (reference sequence). With 6 bases removed from V and 0 bases from J, the gap between germline ends came to 14 bases. The CDR3 totals 16 residues. The CDR3 DNA follows: TGTGCCAGTAGGCCTGGACACCACGCGAACACCGGGGAGCTGTTTTTT. This codes for CASRPGHHANTGELFF. Combining the CDR3 with reference TRBV19 and TRBJ2-2 gives the whole variable domain DGGITQSPKYLFRKEGQNVTLSCEQNLNHDAMYWYRQDPGQGLRLIYYSQIVNDFQKGDIAEGYSVSREKKESFPLTVTSAQKNPTAFYLCASRPGHHANTGELFFGEGSRLTVL.

This clone was counted a few times. The rearrangement uses TRBV27 and TRBJ2-7; 12 positions agree with TRBD2. Germline CDR1 and CDR2: MNHEY and SMNVEV (reference sequence). CDR3 length equals 15 residues. With 6 bases clipped from V and 3 bases from J, the junction kept 6 bases outside the gene matches. CDR3 region: CASRRLAGEFYEQYF. CDR3 DNA: TGTGCCAGCAGACGACTAGCGGGAGAATTCTACGAGCAGTACTTC.

The J gene is TRBJ2-7, the V gene TRBV5-1, with TRBD1 matching over 9 bases. The trim removed 2 bases at V and 3 bases at J, leaving 6 bases unmatched. The germline V gene encodes CDR1 SGHRS and CDR2 YFSETQ. CDR3 size: 15 residues. CDR3 amino acids: CASSLQGTGIYEQYF. The CDR3 bases are TGCGCCAGCAGCTTACAGGGGACAGGGATCTACGAGCAGTACTTC.